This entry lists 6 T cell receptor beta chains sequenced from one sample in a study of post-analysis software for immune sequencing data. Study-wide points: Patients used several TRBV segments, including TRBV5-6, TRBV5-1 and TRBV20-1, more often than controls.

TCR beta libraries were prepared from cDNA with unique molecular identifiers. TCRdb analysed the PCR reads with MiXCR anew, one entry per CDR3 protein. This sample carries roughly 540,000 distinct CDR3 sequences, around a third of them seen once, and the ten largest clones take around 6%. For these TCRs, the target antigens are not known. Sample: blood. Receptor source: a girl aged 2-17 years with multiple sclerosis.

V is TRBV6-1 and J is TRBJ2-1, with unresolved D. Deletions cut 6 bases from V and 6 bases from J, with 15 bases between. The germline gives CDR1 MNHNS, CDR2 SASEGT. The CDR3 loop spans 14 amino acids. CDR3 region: CASSPRMGSNEQFF. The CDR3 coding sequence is TGTGCCAGCAGCCCCAGGATGGGGTCCAATGAGCAGTTCTTC.

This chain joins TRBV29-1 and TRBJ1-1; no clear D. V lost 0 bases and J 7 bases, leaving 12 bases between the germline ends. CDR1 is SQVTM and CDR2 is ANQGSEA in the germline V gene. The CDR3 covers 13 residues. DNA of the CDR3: TGCAGCGTTGAAGATTTGTTGACGCTTGAAGCTTTCTTT. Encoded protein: CSVEDLLTLEAFF. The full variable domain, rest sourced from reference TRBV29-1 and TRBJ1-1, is SAVISQKPSRDICQRGTSLTIQCQVDSQVTMMFWYRQQPGQSLTLIATANQGSEATYESGFVIDKFPISRPNLTFSTLTVSNMSPEDSSIYLCSVEDLLTLEAFFGQGTRLTVV.

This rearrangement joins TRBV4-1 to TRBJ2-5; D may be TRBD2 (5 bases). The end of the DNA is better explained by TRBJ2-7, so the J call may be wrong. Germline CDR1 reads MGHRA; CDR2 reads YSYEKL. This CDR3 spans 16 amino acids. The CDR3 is CASSQQHEGLVDEQYF. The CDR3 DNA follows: TGCGCCAGCAGCCAACAACATGAGGGCCTCGTGGACGAGCAGTACTTC.

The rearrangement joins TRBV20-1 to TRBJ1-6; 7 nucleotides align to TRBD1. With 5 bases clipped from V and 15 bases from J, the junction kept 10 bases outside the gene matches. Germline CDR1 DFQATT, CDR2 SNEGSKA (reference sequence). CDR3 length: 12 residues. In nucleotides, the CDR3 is TGCAGTGCTTGGGGACAGCCTACAGGCCTCCACTTT. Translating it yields CSAWGQPTGLHF.

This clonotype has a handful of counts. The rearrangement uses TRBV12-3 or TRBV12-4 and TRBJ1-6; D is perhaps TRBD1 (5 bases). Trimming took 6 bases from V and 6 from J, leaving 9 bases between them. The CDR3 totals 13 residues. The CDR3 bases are TGTGCCAGCAGCCCGGGACGTAATTCACCCCTCCACTTT. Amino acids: CASSPGRNSPLHF.

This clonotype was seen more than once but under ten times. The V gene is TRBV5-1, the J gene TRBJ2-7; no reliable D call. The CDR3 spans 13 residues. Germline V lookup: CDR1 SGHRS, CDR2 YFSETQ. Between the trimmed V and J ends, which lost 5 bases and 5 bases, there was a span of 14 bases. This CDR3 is CASRSYTTDEQYF. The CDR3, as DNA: TGCGCCAGCAGGTCATACACCACGGACGAGCAGTACTTC.